Described below is a single T cell receptor beta chain sequence and its context. The antigen is not known. These data originate in a study of cytomegalovirus exposure and HLA in healthy donors. Study-wide findings and caveats: For TCR beta chains, V- and J-gene trimming was later linked to a missense DCLRE1C variant. Several top significant clusters appeared, in a later analysis, to be linked to common viral pathogens.

A multiplex PCR was run with 60 Vbeta primers and 13 Jbeta primers. Profiling relied on immunoSEQ multiplex PCR, and the TCRdb table lists in-frame clones only, not all of them. The sample holds some 190,000 clones; about three quarters are singletons and the top ten take 2% to 2.5%. V was clipped by 5 bases and J by 4 bases, with 8 bases between them. Germline V gene lookup returns CDR1 MDHEN and CDR2 SYDVKM. The CDR3 consists of 12 residues. The donors gave bone marrow, and they were healthy. This TCR was sampled from a woman between 25 and 40 years old in good health and CMV-seropositive. Specimen: PBMCs. J is TRBJ1-2 and V is TRBV28; the D gene is possibly TRBD1 (5 bases). CDR3 sequence: CASSRGPYGYTF. CDR3 in DNA: TGTGCCAGCAGTAGGGGTCCCTATGGCTACACCTTC.